The 8 T cell receptor beta chains below come from one sample, sequenced in a study of cytomegalovirus exposure and HLA in healthy donors. Primers included in the PCR were 60 Vbeta and 13 Jbeta primers. Profiling relied on immunoSEQ multiplex PCR, and the TCRdb table lists in-frame clones only, not all of them. The repertoire has about 210,000 clones, roughly 85% of them found once; the top ten carry 1.8%. Source material: PBMCs. These receptors were taken from a male donor in good health and CMV-seronegative.

This sequence joins TRBV25-1 and TRBJ1-1; D is possibly TRBD1 (6 bases). Trimming stripped 5 bases from V and 0 bases from J, with 13 bases between. The germline V gene has CDR1 MGHDK and CDR2 SYGVNS. The CDR3 spans 15 residues. CDR3: CASSRTGQMNTEAFF. The CDR3, as DNA: TGTGCCAGCAGTCGAACAGGGCAGATGAACACTGAAGCTTTCTTT.

The rearrangement joins TRBV7-2 to TRBJ2-7; the match to TRBD1 covers 7 bases. J gave up 3 bases and V 0 bases, and 2 bases lay outside the gene matches. Per germline, CDR1 SGHTA and CDR2 FQGNSA. The CDR3 consists of 14 residues. The CDR3 is CASSLAGTDYEQYF. As DNA, the CDR3 is TGTGCCAGCAGCTTAGCTGGGACAGACTACGAGCAGTACTTC.

The gene calls are TRBV28 and TRBJ2-1; tentatively, D is TRBD1 (5 bases). The CDR3 has 14 residues. The germline gives CDR1 MDHEN, CDR2 SYDVKM. Trimming removed 5 bases at V and 0 bases at J, with 8 bases between. The CDR3 DNA is TGTGCCAGCAGTCTGCAGGGCTCCTACAATGAGCAGTTCTTC. Translation gives CASSLQGSYNEQFF.

The rearrangement links TRBV4-1 to TRBJ2-6, with a tentative D call TRBD2 (5 bases). The length of the CDR3 is 15 residues. Germline loops: CDR1 MGHRA, CDR2 YSYEKL. V was trimmed by 7 bases and J by 0 bases, leaving 10 bases between them. CDR3 in amino acids: CASTSPSSGANVLTF. The CDR3 coding sequence is TGCGCCAGCACTAGCCCGAGCTCTGGGGCCAACGTCCTGACTTTC.

The chain joins TRBV6-5 to TRBJ2-5; D is unclear. The CDR3 sequence is 14 residues long. V was cut by 2 bases and J by 4 bases, with 11 bases left in between. Germline V gene sequence: CDR1 MNHEY, CDR2 SVGAGI. CDR3: CASSYTDAAETQYF. The CDR3, as DNA: TGTGCCAGCAGTTACACCGACGCGGCAGAGACCCAGTACTTC.

The chain combines TRBV6-5 with TRBJ2-3; 10 bases are a match to TRBD2. The ends lost 8 bases at V and 4 bases at J; junction bases unmatched: 9. Germline V lookup: CDR1 MNHEY, CDR2 SVGAGI. The CDR3 is made up of 15 amino acids. In nucleotides, the CDR3 is TGTGCCAGCCGTCCAGCGGGGGGGCAGGCAGATACGCAGTATTTT. Translating gives CASRPAGGQADTQYF.

The chain recombines TRBV29-1 with TRBJ2-1; no clear D gene. The CDR3 runs 12 residues. Germline V CDR1 and CDR2: SQVTM, ANQGSEA. V was pared by 6 bases and J by 1 base, with 7 bases between. The CDR3 sequence is CSVAGSYNEQFF. The CDR3 DNA is TGCAGCGTGGCAGGATCCTACAATGAGCAGTTCTTC.

In nucleotides, the CDR3 is TGTGCCAGCAGTTCCGTGGATACGCAGTATTTT. Its translation is CASSSVDTQYF. The gene calls are TRBV27 and TRBJ2-3; D is ambiguous. Between the trimmed V and J ends, which lost 4 bases and 6 bases, there was a span of 5 bases. Germline loops: CDR1 MNHEY, CDR2 SMNVEV (reference sequence). CDR3 length: 11 residues.